The subject of this entry is one T cell receptor (beta chain). Its antigen is undetermined. From germline, CDR1 is MDHEN and CDR2 SYDVKM. This CDR3 has 14 amino acids. CD45RO-CCR7+CD27+CD95- marked naive CD8+ T cells. This entry belongs to a study of CXCR3-negative and CXCR3-positive naive CD8 T cells. Study-level findings and limits: Comparison of naive cells showed more hydrophobic TRB CDR3s in CXCR3-positive than in CXCR3-negative naive cells. Naive CXCR3-positive and CXCR3-negative cells shared TRBV-TRBJ usage; memory cells diverged. From TRB CDR3 properties, TCR strength was inferred; surface CD5 did not differ between naive subsets.

Each TRB cDNA library was prepared by 5' RACE (with UMI labels). TCRdb re-called the 5' RACE reads, yielding one record per CDR3 amino acid sequence without DNA. In total, the table holds tens of thousands of distinct CDR3 sequences. The specimen was naive CXCR3- CD8+ T cells from blood. Subset indicated: CD45RO-CCR7+CD27+CD95- naive CD8+ T cells lacking CXCR3 (TNR3-). The origin of this receptor is a human donor in good health. Some clones in this sample may be carry-over from other donors' samples. V and J are TRBV28 and TRBJ2-5; TCRdb proposes TRBD1, but this gene call is untestable without DNA. CDR3 loop: CASSLRVPQETQYF. The variable domain in full, completed from reference TRBV28 and TRBJ2-5, reads DVKVTQSSRYLVKRTGEKVFLECVQDMDHENMFWYRQDPGLGLRLIYFSYDVKMKEKGDIPEGYSVSREKKERFSLILESASTNQTSMYLCASSLRVPQETQYFGPGTRLLVL.